One sample yielded the 14 T cell receptor beta chains listed below, sequenced in a study of T cells in Graves' hyperthyroidism and ophthalmopathy. RNA transcripts yielded amplified TCR beta CDR3 regions. The TCR CDR3 first-round RT-PCR relied on the HTBI primer set. TCRdb passed the multiplex PCR reads through MiXCR, listing each CDR3 protein once. The sample holds about 380,000 distinct CDR3 sequences; 11% to 15% are singletons and the top ten take approximately 9.9%. Input material: blood. The receptors were gathered from a woman in her fifties or sixties with Graves' hyperthyroidism.

V is TRBV27 and J is TRBJ1-4; D gene unclear. Trimming took 6 bases from V and 10 from J, leaving 18 bases between them. Germline lookup yields CDR1 MNHEY and CDR2 SMNVEV (reference sequence). The CDR3 is made up of 14 amino acids. The CDR3 loop is CASSPGRTAGKLFF. CDR3 nucleotides: TGTGCCAGCAGCCCGGGAAGGACCGCAGGAAAACTGTTTTTT.

Turning to this clonotype: A much larger clone lies one base from this, so it may be a read error. The gene calls are TRBV20-1 and TRBJ2-4, with TRBD2 matching over 8 bases. Germline loops: CDR1 DFQATT, CDR2 SNEGSKA (reference sequence). The CDR3 covers 15 residues. Here the CDR3 reads CSARGASSGNGIQYF. The CDR3 DNA reads as TGCAGTGCCAGAGGAGCGAGTAGCGGGAATGGCATTCAGTACTTC.

The CDR3 region is CASSIRENTEAFF. As DNA, the CDR3 is TGTGCCAGTAGTATCAGGGAGAACACTGAAGCTTTCTTT. V gene TRBV19 combines with J gene TRBJ1-1; D might be TRBD1 (5 bases). V lost 3 bases to trimming and J lost 1 base, with 6 bases between them. Germline CDR1 and CDR2: LNHDA and SQIVND (reference sequence). The CDR3 runs to 13 residues.

This clonotype has a handful of counts. This chain connects TRBV11-2 to TRBJ2-2; 7 bases align to TRBD2. Germline CDR1 SGHAT, CDR2 FQNNGV. The length of the CDR3 is 15 residues. Trimming took 5 bases from V and 7 from J; bases not matched to a gene: 10. The CDR3 here is CASSLRGEGNGELFF. As DNA, the CDR3 is TGTGCCAGCAGCCTCCGGGGGGAGGGTAACGGGGAGCTGTTTTTT.

The gene calls are TRBV6-4 and TRBJ2-3; D is perhaps TRBD2 (7 bases). Trimming pared 6 bases from V and 4 bases from J, leaving 14 bases between. The germline V gene encodes CDR1 MRHNA and CDR2 SNTAGT. CDR3 size: 14 residues. CDR3 DNA sequence: TGTGCCAGCAGCGCACAGGGAGGGGCAGATACGCAGTATTTT. It codes for CASSAQGGADTQYF.

This chain uses TRBV5-8 with TRBJ2-1; 8 bases line up with TRBD2. CDR1 is SGHTS and CDR2 is YDEGEE in the germline V gene. The CDR3 contains 16 residues. The V and J ends lost 0 bases and 3 bases, in that order; junction bases with no gene match: 5. CDR3 DNA: TGTGCCAGCAGCTTGGATGCAGCGGGAGACTACAATGAGCAGTTCTTC. It specifies CASSLDAAGDYNEQFF.

A few counts support this clonotype. The chain combines TRBV4-1 with TRBJ2-7, with D possibly matching TRBD2 (6 bases). Germline CDR1 reads MGHRA; CDR2 reads YSYEKL. CDR3 length: 12 residues. V lost 4 bases to trimming and J lost 7 bases, with 11 bases between them. Here the CDR3 DNA reads TGCGCCAGCAGCCCCCCGCGGGGTGAGCAGTACTTC. This sequence encodes CASSPPRGEQYF.

In this sample, this clonotype turned up many times. V usage is TRBV7-9 and J usage is TRBJ1-1; tentatively, D is TRBD1 (6 bases). Germline V gene sequence: CDR1 SEHNR, CDR2 FQNEAQ (reference sequence). CDR3 length: 14 residues. V lost 8 bases, J lost 1 base, and 14 bases lay in between. CDR3 region: CASYRAGENTEAFF. Here the CDR3 DNA reads TGTGCCAGCTACAGGGCGGGGGAGAACACTGAAGCTTTCTTT.

The chain joins TRBV29-1 to TRBJ2-1, with 9 positions matching TRBD2. Germline CDR1 SQVTM, CDR2 ANQGSEA. This CDR3 is built from 14 residues. Germline trimming cut 4 bases from V and 7 bases from J; bases unmatched to any gene: 8. CDR3 DNA: TGCAGCGTTGGTAATAGCGGGAGTTGGAATGAGCAGTTCTTC. Protein: CSVGNSGSWNEQFF.

This clonotype was counted many times. This chain links TRBV20-1 with TRBJ2-5; the match to TRBD1 covers 11 bases. The CDR3 spans 15 residues. J gave up 7 bases and V 5 bases, and 12 bases lay outside the gene matches. CDR1 is DFQATT, CDR2 SNEGSKA, per germline (reference sequence). The CDR3 DNA reads TGCAGTGCTGAGACCGGGACAGGGGGGGAAGGGACCCAGTACTTC. Encoded protein: CSAETGTGGEGTQYF.

There are many counts of this clonotype. The chain is built from TRBV18 and TRBJ2-1; D unclear. CDR1 KGHSH and CDR2 LQKENI come from the germline V gene. The CDR3 totals 14 residues. The ends were cut back, 0 bases at V and 7 bases at J, with 10 bases in the middle. CDR3 in DNA: TGTGCCAGCTCACCACCAGTTCAGAGGAATGAGCAGTTCTTC. Translation gives CASSPPVQRNEQFF. The variable domain in full, completed from reference TRBV18 and TRBJ2-1, reads NAGVMQNPRHLVRRRGQEARLRCSPMKGHSHVYWYRQLPEEGLKFMVYLQKENIIDESGMPKERFSAEFPKEGPSILRIQQVVRGDSAAYFCASSPPVQRNEQFFGPGTRLTVL.

This clonotype occurred many times. This rearrangement joins TRBV12-3 or TRBV12-4 to TRBJ1-6; D may be TRBD1 (5 bases). CDR3 length equals 15 residues. V was trimmed by 4 bases and J by 8 bases, leaving 15 bases between them. The CDR3 nucleotides are TGTGCCAGCAGTTCGCGTTGGAGGGGTCATTCACCCCTCCACTTT. The encoded protein is CASSSRWRGHSPLHF.

This clonotype was recorded many times. The CDR3 DNA reads TGTGCCAGCAGCCAAGGCAGCGGGACGATCCCCTCCTACGAGCAGTACTTC. It specifies CASSQGSGTIPSYEQYF. This chain uses TRBV3-1 with TRBJ2-7; 7 nucleotides match TRBD2. The germline V gene encodes CDR1 LGHDT and CDR2 YNNKEL (reference sequence). V lost 1 base, J lost 0 bases, and 9 bases stayed unmatched. The CDR3 length is 17 residues.

This clonotype was picked up many times. This chain connects TRBV5-4 to TRBJ2-3, with a weak D call TRBD1 (5 bases). This CDR3 has 12 amino acids. V lost 5 bases and J 4 bases, leaving 8 bases between the germline ends. Per the germline V gene, CDR1 is SGHNT and CDR2 is YYREEE (reference sequence). The CDR3 loop is CASSWGADTQYF. The CDR3 region has the DNA TGTGCCAGCAGTTGGGGCGCAGATACGCAGTATTTT. Complete variable domain (other parts from reference TRBV5-4 and TRBJ2-3): ETGVTQSPTHLIKTRGQQVTLRCSSQSGHNTVSWYQQALGQGPQFIFQYYREEENGRGNFPPRFSGLQFPNYSSELNVNALELDDSALYLCASSWGADTQYFGPGTRLTVL.